This entry lists 8 T cell receptor beta chains sequenced from one sample in a study of regulatory T cells in long-lasting Graves disease. Construction of the TCR beta libraries employed iRepertoire HTBI primers in conjunction with Arm-PCR of CDR3 regions. TCRdb independently ran MiXCR on the multiplex PCR reads; one entry per CDR3 protein. The table has 540,000 or so distinct CDR3 sequences, approximately 13% seen once. As for time point: newly diagnosed GD, antithyroid drugs for less than 3 months. Isolated PBMC RNA provided the starting material for the TCR library. This sample also belongs to another study, concerning T cells in Graves' hyperthyroidism and ophthalmopathy.

Sequenced material: peripheral blood mononuclear cells (PBMCs), taken at new diagnosis, from a patient treated with antithyroid drugs. Receptors were obtained from a young man with Graves disease.

The chain links TRBV20-1 to TRBJ2-1; D is perhaps TRBD2 (6 bases). The V end was cut by 6 bases, the J end by 9 bases, with 18 bases between. CDR3 length equals 13 residues. Germline V CDR1 and CDR2: DFQATT, SNEGSKA (reference sequence). CDR3 bases: TGCAGTGCCCCAGAGGTTAGTAGCGGTGAGCAGTTCTTC. Protein sequence: CSAPEVSSGEQFF.

This clonotype was detected ten times or more. This chain uses TRBV20-1 with TRBJ2-7; 10 positions match TRBD2. Unmatched junction bases numbered 8, after V lost 4 bases and J lost 5 bases. This CDR3 is 14 amino acids long. Germline V gene lookup returns CDR1 DFQATT and CDR2 SNEGSKA (reference sequence). CDR3 in amino acids: CSATFSGRADEQYF. CDR3 nucleotide sequence: TGCAGTGCTACCTTCAGCGGGAGGGCTGACGAGCAGTACTTC.

The chain combines TRBV20-1 with TRBJ2-4, with D hard to call. V shed 0 bases and J shed 6 bases, with 15 bases lying between them. The CDR3 length is 15 residues. Germline V gene data show CDR1 as DFQATT and CDR2 as SNEGSKA (reference sequence). The CDR3: CSARDGNDAINIQYF. The CDR3 bases are TGCAGTGCTAGAGATGGGAACGACGCAATAAACATTCAGTACTTC.

With regard to this clonotype: A read error may produce the germline difference seen at one junction end. The chain is built from TRBV20-1 and TRBJ1-2, with D possibly TRBD1 on 5 matching bases. Germline CDR1 reads DFQATT; CDR2 reads SNEGSKA (reference sequence). The CDR3 has 13 residues. The CDR3 spells CGAIFQGLYGYTF. DNA for the CDR3: TGCGGTGCGATCTTCCAGGGACTCTATGGCTACACCTTC.

V is TRBV12-5 and J is TRBJ2-1; D is uncertain. V dropped 6 bases and J dropped 8 bases, with 11 bases sitting between them. There are 12 residues in the CDR3. Germline lookup yields CDR1 LGHNT and CDR2 FRNRAP. In nucleotides, the CDR3 is TGTGCTAGTGGACAAAGGAGCGATGAGCAGTTCTTC. It yields the protein CASGQRSDEQFF.

This clonotype was observed many times. The V gene is TRBV12-3 or TRBV12-4, the J gene TRBJ2-7, with D uncertain. CDR3 length: 13 amino acids. The V gene lost 3 bases and the J gene lost 1 base, with 7 bases spanning the gap. The CDR3 reads CASSLDPSYEQYF. The DNA of the CDR3 is TGTGCCAGCAGTTTGGACCCGTCCTACGAGCAGTACTTC.

This chain links TRBV20-1 with TRBJ1-2, with 7 bases that match TRBD1. The CDR3 extends over 14 amino acids. Germline V gene data show CDR1 as DFQATT and CDR2 as SNEGSKA (reference sequence). Trimming cost V 0 bases and J 6 bases; bases outside gene matches: 7. CDR3 protein: CSARDPGRGNGYTF. CDR3 nucleotides: TGCAGTGCTAGAGACCCGGGCAGGGGGAATGGCTACACCTTC.

There are a few counts of this clonotype. V usage is TRBV20-1 and J usage is TRBJ2-2; TRBD1 matches 8 bases. V shed 6 bases and J 5 bases; nucleotides not matched to a gene: 11. The CDR3 has 15 amino acids. Germline V gene lookup returns CDR1 DFQATT and CDR2 SNEGSKA (reference sequence). This CDR3 reads CSAPAGQGLTGELFF. In DNA form, the CDR3 reads TGCAGTGCCCCCGCCGGACAGGGCTTGACCGGGGAGCTGTTTTTT.